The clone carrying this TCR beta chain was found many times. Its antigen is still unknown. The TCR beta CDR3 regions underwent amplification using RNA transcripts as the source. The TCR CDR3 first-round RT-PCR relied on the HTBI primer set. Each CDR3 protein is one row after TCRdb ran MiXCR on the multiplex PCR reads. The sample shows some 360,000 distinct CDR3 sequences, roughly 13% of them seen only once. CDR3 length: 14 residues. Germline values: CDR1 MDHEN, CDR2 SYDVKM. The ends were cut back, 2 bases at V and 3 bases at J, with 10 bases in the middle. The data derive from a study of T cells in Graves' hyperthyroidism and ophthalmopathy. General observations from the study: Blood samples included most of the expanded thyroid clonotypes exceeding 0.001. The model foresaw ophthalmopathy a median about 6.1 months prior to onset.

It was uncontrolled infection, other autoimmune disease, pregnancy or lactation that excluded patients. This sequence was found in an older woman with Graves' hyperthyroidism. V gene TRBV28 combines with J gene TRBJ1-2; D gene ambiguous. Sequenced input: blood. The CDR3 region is CASSLDPDDYGYTF. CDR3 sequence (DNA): TGTGCCAGCAGTTTAGACCCAGACGACTATGGCTACACCTTC.